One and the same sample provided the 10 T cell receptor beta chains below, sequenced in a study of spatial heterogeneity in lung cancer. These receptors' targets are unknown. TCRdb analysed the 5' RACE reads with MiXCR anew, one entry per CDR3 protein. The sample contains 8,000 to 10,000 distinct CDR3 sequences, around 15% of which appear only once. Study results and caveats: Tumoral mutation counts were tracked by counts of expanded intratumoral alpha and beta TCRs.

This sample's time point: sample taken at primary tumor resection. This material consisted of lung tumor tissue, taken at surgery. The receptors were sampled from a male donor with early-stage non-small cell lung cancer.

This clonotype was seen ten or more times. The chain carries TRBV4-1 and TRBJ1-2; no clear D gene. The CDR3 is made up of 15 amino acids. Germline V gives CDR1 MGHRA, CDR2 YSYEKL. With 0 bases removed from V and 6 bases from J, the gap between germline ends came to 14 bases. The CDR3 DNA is TGCGCCAGCAGCCAAGATTACTACAGACAACATGGCTACACCTTC. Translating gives CASSQDYYRQHGYTF.

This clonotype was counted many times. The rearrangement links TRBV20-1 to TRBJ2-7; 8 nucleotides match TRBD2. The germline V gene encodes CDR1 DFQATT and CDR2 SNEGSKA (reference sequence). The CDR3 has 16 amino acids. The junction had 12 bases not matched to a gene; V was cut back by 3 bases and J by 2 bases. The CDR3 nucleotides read TGCAGTGCTAGCTCTGCGGGAGGAAGACTAGCCTACGAGCAGTACTTC. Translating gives CSASSAGGRLAYEQYF.

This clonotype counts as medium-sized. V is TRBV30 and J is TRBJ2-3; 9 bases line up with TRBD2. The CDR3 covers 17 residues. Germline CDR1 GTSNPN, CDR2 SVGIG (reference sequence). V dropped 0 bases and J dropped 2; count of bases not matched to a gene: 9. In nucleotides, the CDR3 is TGTGCCTGGAGTGTTCCGCTACTAGCGGGCGCCACAGATACGCAGTATTTT. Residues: CAWSVPLLAGATDTQYF.

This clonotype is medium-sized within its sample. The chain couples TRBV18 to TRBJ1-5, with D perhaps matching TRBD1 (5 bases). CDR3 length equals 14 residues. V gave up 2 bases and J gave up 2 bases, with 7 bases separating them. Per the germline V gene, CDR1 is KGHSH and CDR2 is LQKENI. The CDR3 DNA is TGTGCCAGCTCACCAGGGGACGGCAATCAGCCCCAGCATTTT. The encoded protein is CASSPGDGNQPQHF. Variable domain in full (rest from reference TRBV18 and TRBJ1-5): NAGVMQNPRHLVRRRGQEARLRCSPMKGHSHVYWYRQLPEEGLKFMVYLQKENIIDESGMPKERFSAEFPKEGPSILRIQQVVRGDSAAYFCASSPGDGNQPQHFGDGTRLSIL.

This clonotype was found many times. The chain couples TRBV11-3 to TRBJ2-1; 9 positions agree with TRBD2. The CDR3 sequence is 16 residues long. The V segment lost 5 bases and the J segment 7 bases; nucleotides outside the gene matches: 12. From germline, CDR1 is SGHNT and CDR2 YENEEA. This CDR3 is CASSPLSQAGGNEQFF. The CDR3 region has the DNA TGTGCCAGCAGCCCCTTGTCTCAAGCGGGAGGTAATGAGCAGTTCTTC. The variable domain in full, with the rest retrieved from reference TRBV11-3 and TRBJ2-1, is EAGVVQSPRYKIIEKKQPVAFWCNPISGHNTLYWYLQNLGQGPELLIRYENEEAVDDSQLPKDRFSAERLKGVDSTLKIQPAELGDSAVYLCASSPLSQAGGNEQFFGPGTRLTVL.

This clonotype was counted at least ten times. The CDR3 sequence is CASSIGSGPGTANYGYTF. The CDR3 nucleotides read TGTGCCAGTAGTATAGGGTCCGGCCCCGGGACAGCGAACTATGGCTACACCTTC. The chain links TRBV19 to TRBJ1-2, with TRBD1 identical over 7 bases. The CDR3 sequence is 18 residues long. The V and J ends lost 1 base and 2 bases, in that order; junction bases with no gene match: 13. Germline CDR1 LNHDA, CDR2 SQIVND (reference sequence).

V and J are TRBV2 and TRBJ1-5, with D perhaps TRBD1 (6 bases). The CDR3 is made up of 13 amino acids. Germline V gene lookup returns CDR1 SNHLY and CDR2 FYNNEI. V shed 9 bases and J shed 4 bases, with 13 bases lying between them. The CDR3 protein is CASEAQGNQPQHF. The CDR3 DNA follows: TGTGCCAGTGAGGCCCAGGGGAATCAGCCCCAGCATTTT.

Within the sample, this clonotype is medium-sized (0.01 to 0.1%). The CDR3 region has the DNA TGCGCCAGCAGCGGACAGGTCTGGATACACACAGATACGCAGTATTTT. Amino acids: CASSGQVWIHTDTQYF. The J gene is TRBJ2-3, the V gene TRBV5-1; 7 bases line up with TRBD1. Looked up from germline, CDR1 is SGHRS and CDR2 is YFSETQ. The CDR3 loop spans 16 amino acids. V was pared by 4 bases and J by 2 bases, with 10 bases of the junction left unmatched.

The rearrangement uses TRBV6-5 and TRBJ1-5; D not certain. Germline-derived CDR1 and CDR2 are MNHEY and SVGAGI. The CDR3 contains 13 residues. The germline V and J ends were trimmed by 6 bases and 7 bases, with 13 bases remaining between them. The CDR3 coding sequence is TGTGCCAGCAGCCCGACTTTTAGGCAGCCCCAGCATTTT. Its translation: CASSPTFRQPQHF.

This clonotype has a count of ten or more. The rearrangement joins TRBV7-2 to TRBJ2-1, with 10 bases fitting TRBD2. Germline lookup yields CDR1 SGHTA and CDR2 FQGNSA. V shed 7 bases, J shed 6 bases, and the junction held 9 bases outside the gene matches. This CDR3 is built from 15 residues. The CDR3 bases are TGTGCCAGCAATAGCCCTAGCGGGAGATCCAATGAGCAGTTCTTC. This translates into CASNSPSGRSNEQFF.